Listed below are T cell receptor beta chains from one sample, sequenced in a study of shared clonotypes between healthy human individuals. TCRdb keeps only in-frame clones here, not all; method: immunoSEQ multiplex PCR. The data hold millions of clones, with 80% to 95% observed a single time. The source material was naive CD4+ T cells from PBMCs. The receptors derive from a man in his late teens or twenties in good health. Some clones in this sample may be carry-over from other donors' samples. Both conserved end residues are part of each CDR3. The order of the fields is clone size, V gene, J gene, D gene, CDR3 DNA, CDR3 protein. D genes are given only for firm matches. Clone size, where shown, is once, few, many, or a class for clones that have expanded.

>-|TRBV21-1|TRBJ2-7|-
TGTGCCAGCAGCATCCTTGCTAGCGTCTACGAGCAGTACTTC
CASSILASVYEQYF
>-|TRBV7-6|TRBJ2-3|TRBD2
TGTGCCAGCAGCGGGGGGGTAGGAGCGGAAGATACGCAGTATTTT
CASSGGVGAEDTQYF
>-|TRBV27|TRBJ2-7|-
TGTGCCAGCAGCCTCAATGGCGGCTACGAGCAGTACTTC
CASSLNGGYEQYF
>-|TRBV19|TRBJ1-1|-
TGTGCCAGTAGTAGGGGTCTAGGGGCTTTCTTT
CASSRGLGAFF
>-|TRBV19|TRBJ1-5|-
TGTGCCAGTAGTGCGCGGACGGACTTAAGCAATCAGCCCCAGCATTTT
CASSARTDLSNQPQHF
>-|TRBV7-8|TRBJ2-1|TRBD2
TGTGCCAGCAGGCGAATGGGGGGGAGCTCCTACAATGAGCAGTTCTTC
CASRRMGGSSYNEQFF
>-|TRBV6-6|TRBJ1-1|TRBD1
TGTGCCAGCAGCGGGACAGGGAGGACTGAAGCTTTCTTT
CASSGTGRTEAFF
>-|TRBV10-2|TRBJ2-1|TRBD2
TGCGCCACCACTAGCGGGAGAACCGATGAGCAGTTCTTC
CATTSGRTDEQFF
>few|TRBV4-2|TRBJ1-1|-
TGTGCCAGCGGGACAATGAACACTGAAGCTTTCTTT
CASGTMNTEAFF
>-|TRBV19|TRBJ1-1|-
TGTGCCAGTAGCCACAGGGAATCGGGCACTGAAGCTTTCTTT
CASSHRESGTEAFF
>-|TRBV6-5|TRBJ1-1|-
TGTGCCAGCAGTCACGGTACTGAAGCTTTCTTT
CASSHGTEAFF
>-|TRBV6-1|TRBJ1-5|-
TGTGCCAGCAGTGAATTAGGGGCGTACAATCAGCCCCAGCATTTT
CASSELGAYNQPQHF
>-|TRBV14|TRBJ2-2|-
TGTGCCAGCAGCCGGAGGTCCGCGAACACCGGGGAGCTGTTTTTT
CASSRRSANTGELFF
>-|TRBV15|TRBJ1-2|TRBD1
TGTGCCACCCGTATGTCGGGACAGGGGGCGCCCGGCTACACCTTC
CATRMSGQGAPGYTF
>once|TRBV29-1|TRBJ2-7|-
TGCAGCGTTAAACCTATCAGGGGTAGCACCTACGAGCAGTACTTC
CSVKPIRGSTYEQYF
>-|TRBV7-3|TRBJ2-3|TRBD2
TGTGCCAGCAGCCGACAGTTACTAGCGGGAGTTAGCCTTAGCACAGATACGCAGTATTTT
CASSRQLLAGVSLSTDTQYF
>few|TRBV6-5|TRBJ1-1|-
TGTGCCAGCAGCCAAGGGACCGCGAGTGAAGCTTTCTTT
CASSQGTASEAFF
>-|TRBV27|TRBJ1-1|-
TGTGCCAGCAGTTTATCGTTTGTCGGGGGGCTTCCAGCTTTCTTT
CASSLSFVGGLPAFF
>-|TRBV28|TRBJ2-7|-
TGTGCCAGCAGTCTTGAGGGGCTTGGGGCTAGCGAGCAGTACTTC
CASSLEGLGASEQYF
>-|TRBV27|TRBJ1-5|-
TGTGCCAGCAGTCCCCGAGGGTGGAGCAATCAGCCCCAGCATTTT
CASSPRGWSNQPQHF
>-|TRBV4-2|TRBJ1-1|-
TGTGCCAGCAGCCAAGATGTCACAGGACGAACTGAAGCTTTCTTT
CASSQDVTGRTEAFF
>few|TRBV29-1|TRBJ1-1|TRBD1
TGCAGCGTTGGTGGCAGGGGGCTGAGGGAAGCTTTCTTT
CSVGGRGLREAFF
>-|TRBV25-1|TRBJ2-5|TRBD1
TGTGCCAGCAGTATCTCGACAGGGCAGCCGGCCCAGTACTTC
CASSISTGQPAQYF
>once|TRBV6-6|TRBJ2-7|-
TGTGCCAGCAGTCTTCCTCAGGGTTACGAGCAGTACTTC
CASSLPQGYEQYF
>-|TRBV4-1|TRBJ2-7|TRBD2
TGCGCCAGCAGCCGCTTACTAGCGGGTTTAGAGTCCTACGAGCAGTACTTC
CASSRLLAGLESYEQYF
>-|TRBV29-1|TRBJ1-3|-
TGCAGCGTTGAAGGGGCCCTGGGCGGAAACACCATATATTTT
CSVEGALGGNTIYF
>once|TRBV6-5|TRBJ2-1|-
TGTGCCAGCAGCTACCAGGCAGTTCAGTTCTTC
CASSYQAVQFF
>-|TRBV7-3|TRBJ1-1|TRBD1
TGTGCCAGCAGCCCGCCGGGACAGGTCGTGCAGGCTTTCTTT
CASSPPGQVVQAFF